The T cell receptor (beta chain) described here comes from a study of immune characterization of retroperitoneal liposarcoma (dated by TCRdb to between 2018 and 2020). Ten or more counts support this clonotype. The clone's antigen remains unknown. No base qualities exist here, and no much larger clone lies one base off it. The CDR3 starts with the cysteine, ends with the phenylalanine, and has 16 residues. Only CDR3 DNA is held: 48 bases, read in frame from base 1. The germline V gene supplies CDR1 KGHDR and CDR2 SFDVKD. Trimming takes 2 bases from V and 5 bases from J, and the germline ends sit 16 bases apart. The receptor library was made with PCR. This sample was sequenced with a NextSeq 500. The public reads were reprocessed in TCRdb via fastp at Q25 and MiXCR, keeping in-frame beta chains. Rows matching on CDR3 protein sequence are summarized as one entry with the most common DNA and genes. This sample is represented by 8,500 to 14,000 distinct CDR3 sequences; roughly 22% of them were singletons. The ten largest clones add up to approximately 9% of the sample.

The chain was built from TRBV24-1 and TRBJ2-3; the D segment may tentatively be TRBD1 or TRBD2, each giving 5 matched bases. Sequences were obtained from blood. This receptor was identified in a female donor with retroperitoneal liposarcoma. The sequence in DNA is TGTGCCACCAGTGATTGGGACCTACTGAGGGGAGATACGCAGTATTTT. Its translation reads: CATSDWDLLRGDTQYF.